The source of this T cell receptor (beta chain) is a study of T-cell memory formation after mild COVID-19. Study-wide results and caveats: Day 15 to 85 contracting clones showed balanced CD4/CD8; later expanders leaned CD4+.

As concerns this clonotype: Its cognate antigen is unknown.

TCRdb fed the 5' RACE reads into MiXCR, producing one record per CDR3 protein. Of around 300,000 distinct CDR3 sequences listed, roughly 13% are singletons. Trimming removed 2 bases at V and 0 bases at J, with 5 bases between. CDR1 is SQVTM and CDR2 is ANQGSEA in the germline V gene. The CDR3 length is 14 residues. The V and J genes are TRBV29-1 and TRBJ2-6, with unresolved D. The sequence was collected from a man younger than 30 who had mild COVID-19 (a few samples of this study predate the infection). Cell type and time point are not known. The sample taken for sequencing was PBMCs or a T cell subset sorted from them (not recorded which). The chain's CDR3 is CSVELGSGANVLTF. The CDR3 bases are TGCAGCGTTGAACTGGGCTCTGGGGCCAACGTCCTGACTTTC.